This is a list of T cell receptor beta chains from one sample in a study of cytomegalovirus exposure and HLA in healthy donors. Produced via immunoSEQ multiplex PCR; TCRdb's table is partial and in-frame only. The sample lists tens of thousands of clones, approximately 63% occurring once. Sequencing was done on a sample of PBMCs. Receptors originate from a man aged 35-49 years in good health and CMV-seronegative. Each CDR3 is given with its conserved first and last residue. Fields, in order: D gene, V gene, clone size, J gene, CDR3 length, CDR3 DNA, CDR3 protein. The D gene is left open where the match is weak. For some rows the clone size is stated as once, few or many, or as a class when expanded; others skip it.

D gene: TRBD1; V gene: TRBV6-5; clone size: -; J gene: TRBJ2-2; CDR3 length: 13; CDR3 DNA: TGTGCCAGCAGATGGACAGGGGGTAGGGAGCTGTTTTTT; CDR3 protein: CASRWTGGRELFF
D gene: TRBD1; V gene: TRBV10-3; clone size: -; J gene: TRBJ2-5; CDR3 length: 14; CDR3 DNA: TGTGCCATCAAGCCGACAGGGGATGGAGAGACCCAGTACTTC; CDR3 protein: CAIKPTGDGETQYF
D gene: -; V gene: TRBV27; clone size: -; J gene: TRBJ2-5; CDR3 length: 13; CDR3 DNA: TGTGCCAGCAGTCCGACAGGCCAAGAGACCCAGTACTTC; CDR3 protein: CASSPTGQETQYF
D gene: TRBD1; V gene: TRBV6-5; clone size: -; J gene: TRBJ2-7; CDR3 length: 15; CDR3 DNA: TGTGCCAGCAGTCTCCGGACAGGGGGATCCTACGAGCAGTACTTC; CDR3 protein: CASSLRTGGSYEQYF
D gene: TRBD1; V gene: TRBV7-6; clone size: -; J gene: TRBJ2-1; CDR3 length: 13; CDR3 DNA: TGTGCCAGCAGTTCAAGGACAGGGAATGAGCAGTTCTTC; CDR3 protein: CASSSRTGNEQFF
D gene: -; V gene: TRBV18; clone size: -; J gene: TRBJ1-1; CDR3 length: 13; CDR3 DNA: TGTGCCAGCTCACCGAGGCAGGGGATTGAAGCTTTCTTT; CDR3 protein: CASSPRQGIEAFF
D gene: TRBD1; V gene: TRBV7-9; clone size: -; J gene: TRBJ2-7; CDR3 length: 17; CDR3 DNA: TGTGCCAGCAGCTCCCTGGCGGGGACAGGGGATTTCAACGAGCAGTACTTC; CDR3 protein: CASSSLAGTGDFNEQYF
D gene: -; V gene: TRBV5-6; clone size: -; J gene: TRBJ2-7; CDR3 length: 13; CDR3 DNA: TGTGCCAGCAGCTTGGAACAGGGAAGGGAGCAGTACTTC; CDR3 protein: CASSLEQGREQYF
D gene: TRBD2; V gene: TRBV10-2; clone size: -; J gene: TRBJ2-5; CDR3 length: 15; CDR3 DNA: TGCGCCAGCAGTGCTTACGGGGGGGCGTCAGAGACCCAGTACTTC; CDR3 protein: CASSAYGGASETQYF
D gene: -; V gene: TRBV6-1; clone size: few; J gene: TRBJ2-6; CDR3 length: 16; CDR3 DNA: TGTGCCAGCAGTGAAAGGGACACAGCTGGGGCCAACGTCCTGACTTTC; CDR3 protein: CASSERDTAGANVLTF
D gene: -; V gene: TRBV6-1; clone size: -; J gene: TRBJ2-1; CDR3 length: 13; CDR3 DNA: TGTGCCAGCAGTGAAGCGGAGTACAATGAGCAGTTCTTC; CDR3 protein: CASSEAEYNEQFF
D gene: -; V gene: TRBV6-5; clone size: -; J gene: TRBJ1-6; CDR3 length: 14; CDR3 DNA: TGTGCCAGCCGACTTCGATCTGAGGTCTCACCCCTCCACTTT; CDR3 protein: CASRLRSEVSPLHF
D gene: -; V gene: TRBV7-2; clone size: once; J gene: TRBJ2-5; CDR3 length: 16; CDR3 DNA: TGTGCCAGCAGCTCCGGGGGAGTGGGGAGCCAAGAGACCCAGTACTTC; CDR3 protein: CASSSGGVGSQETQYF
D gene: -; V gene: TRBV9; clone size: -; J gene: TRBJ1-1; CDR3 length: 15; CDR3 DNA: TGTGCCAGCAGCCGTGGTGGTTACATGAACACTGAAGCTTTCTTT; CDR3 protein: CASSRGGYMNTEAFF
D gene: TRBD1; V gene: TRBV7-6; clone size: -; J gene: TRBJ2-7; CDR3 length: 14; CDR3 DNA: TGTGCCAGCAGCTTGGGGACAGGGGTTTCCGAGCAGTACTTC; CDR3 protein: CASSLGTGVSEQYF
D gene: TRBD2; V gene: TRBV7-9; clone size: -; J gene: TRBJ2-1; CDR3 length: 17; CDR3 DNA: TGTGCCAGCAGCCCCCTCGGGACTACCCCCTCCTACAATGAGCAGTTCTTC; CDR3 protein: CASSPLGTTPSYNEQFF
D gene: -; V gene: TRBV6-6; clone size: once; J gene: TRBJ1-1; CDR3 length: 13; CDR3 DNA: TGTGCCAGCAGTTACGTGGGGGGTTTAAGCGCTTTCTTT; CDR3 protein: CASSYVGGLSAFF
D gene: TRBD1; V gene: TRBV6-1; clone size: -; J gene: TRBJ1-1; CDR3 length: 15; CDR3 DNA: TGTGCCAGCAGTGACCGCAGGGGGGCGAACACTGAAGCTTTCTTT; CDR3 protein: CASSDRRGANTEAFF
D gene: TRBD1; V gene: TRBV6-6; clone size: -; J gene: TRBJ1-2; CDR3 length: 15; CDR3 DNA: TGTGCCAGCTCATTACAGGGGCAGGGCCACTATGGCTACACCTTC; CDR3 protein: CASSLQGQGHYGYTF
D gene: -; V gene: TRBV6-1; clone size: -; J gene: TRBJ1-5; CDR3 length: 15; CDR3 DNA: TGTGCCAGCAGTTCCGGTCCATATAGCAATCAGCCCCAGCATTTT; CDR3 protein: CASSSGPYSNQPQHF
D gene: -; V gene: TRBV7-2; clone size: few; J gene: TRBJ1-6; CDR3 length: 15; CDR3 DNA: TGTGCCAGCAGCACCCACCAGGGCTCTAATTCACCCCTCCACTTT; CDR3 protein: CASSTHQGSNSPLHF
D gene: TRBD1; V gene: TRBV28; clone size: -; J gene: TRBJ2-5; CDR3 length: 15; CDR3 DNA: TGTGCCAGCAGACGACCGGGACAGGGCCAAGAGACCCAGTACTTC; CDR3 protein: CASRRPGQGQETQYF